These T cell receptor beta chains were read from a single sample in a study of T-cell reconstitution after alpha-beta-depleted transplantation in children. From the PCR reads, TCRdb called clonotypes with MiXCR, one entry per CDR3 protein. The data show 540,000 or so distinct CDR3 sequences, around 23% seen once. Sequencing used PBMCs, mostly from graft donor cells, obtained 360 days after TCRalphabeta/CD19-depleted stem cell transplant. Receptors originate from a boy under two years old who had a stem cell transplant for acute myeloid leukemia, so the T cells may come from the graft donor. Both conserved end residues are part of each CDR3. The D gene is left open where the match is weak. Some rows have no size entry. The others give once, few or many, or a class for an expanded clone.

j_call	v_call	clone_size	d_call	cdr3_aa	cdr3_nt
TRBJ2-5	TRBV20-1	-	-	CCATIPLTYPSETQYF	TGCTGTGCTACCATCCCCCTTACTTATCCGTCGGAGACCCAGTACTTC
TRBJ2-5	TRBV11-3	-	-	CASSSGRLQETQYF	TGTGCCAGCAGCTCCGGACGGCTACAAGAGACCCAGTACTTC
TRBJ2-1	TRBV24-1	few	TRBD1	CATSDMGQVSNEQFF	TGTGCCACCAGTGACATGGGACAGGTTAGTAATGAGCAGTTCTTC
TRBJ2-3	TRBV28	many	TRBD1	CASSSNLFSGTGGNTQYF	TGTGCCAGCAGTTCTAACCTCTTCTCCGGGACAGGGGGAAATACGCAGTATTTT
TRBJ2-7	TRBV6-2/TRBV6-3	-	TRBD1	CAADRTGQGFEQYF	TGTGCCGCGGATAGAACGGGACAGGGGTTCGAGCAGTACTTC
TRBJ2-1	TRBV24-1	-	TRBD1	CATSVLHRTGGHGEQFF	TGTGCCACCAGTGTTTTGCACAGGACAGGGGGCCACGGTGAGCAGTTCTTC
TRBJ1-1	TRBV28	few	-	CASRSGQYTEAFF	TGTGCCAGCAGAAGTGGACAGTACACTGAAGCTTTCTTT
TRBJ1-1	TRBV12-3/TRBV12-4	-	-	CASSFETGTLNTEAFF	TGTGCCAGCAGTTTTGAGACAGGAACTTTGAACACTGAAGCTTTCTTT
TRBJ1-6	TRBV9	-	-	CASSALLKDSPLHF	TGTGCCAGCAGCGCCCTCCTAAAGGATTCACCCCTCCACTTT
TRBJ1-5	TRBV12-3/TRBV12-4	many	-	CASSLQGSNQPQHF	TGTGCCAGCAGTTTGCAGGGTTCCAATCAGCCCCAGCATTTT
TRBJ2-5	TRBV20-1	-	-	CSAHGGADTFRETQYF	TGCAGTGCTCACGGGGGAGCGGACACTTTTCGGGAGACCCAGTACTTC
TRBJ2-7	TRBV20-1	-	-	CSALPEVSYEQYF	TGCAGTGCTCTACCGGAGGTCTCCTACGAGCAGTACTTC
TRBJ1-1	TRBV29-1	few	-	CSVAEGTEAFF	TGCAGCGTTGCGGAGGGTACTGAAGCTTTCTTT
TRBJ2-5	TRBV28	-	TRBD1	CASSLPRDRGETQYF	TGTGCCAGCAGTTTACCTCGGGACAGGGGAGAGACCCAGTACTTC
TRBJ2-3	TRBV7-2	-	-	CASSLRSAVPSTDTQYF	TGTGCCAGCAGCTTAAGGTCAGCGGTGCCTAGCACAGATACGCAGTATTTT
TRBJ2-7	TRBV9	-	TRBD2	CASSPQTSGGAYEQYF	TGTGCCAGCAGCCCCCAAACTAGCGGAGGGGCCTACGAGCAGTACTTC
TRBJ1-1	TRBV7-9	-	-	CASSPWEGGTEAFF	TGTGCCAGCAGCCCCTGGGAGGGTGGCACTGAAGCTTTCTTT
TRBJ1-4	TRBV5-1	-	-	CASSTSADEKLFF	-
TRBJ1-4	TRBV12-3/TRBV12-4	many	-	CASSFKGTNEKLFF	TGTGCCAGCAGTTTCAAGGGTACTAATGAAAAACTGTTTTTT
TRBJ2-3	TRBV4-2	few	TRBD1	CASSQDPQGQGLDTQYF	TGTGCCAGCAGCCAAGATCCTCAAGGACAGGGTTTGGATACGCAGTATTTT
TRBJ2-5	TRBV14	many	-	CASSQDWNQETQYF	TGTGCCAGCAGCCAAGATTGGAACCAAGAGACCCAGTACTTC
TRBJ1-1	TRBV20-1	many	-	CSAANLIEAFF	TGCAGTGCTGCGAATCTAATTGAAGCTTTCTTT
TRBJ1-2	TRBV12-3/TRBV12-4	-	-	CASSLGGGYGYGYTF	TGTGCCAGCAGTTTAGGAGGGGGGTACGGCTATGGCTACACCTTC
TRBJ1-5	TRBV15	-	-	CATSRYKGGVQPQHF	TGTGCCACCAGCAGATATAAAGGGGGGGTACAGCCCCAGCATTTT
TRBJ2-7	TRBV15	few	-	CATSRGGVSYEQYF	TGTGCCACCAGCAGAGGTGGGGTCTCCTACGAGCAGTACTTC
TRBJ1-2	TRBV24-1	few	-	CATSDPRGAGGYTF	TGTGCCACCAGTGATCCGCGGGGGGCTGGTGGCTACACCTTC